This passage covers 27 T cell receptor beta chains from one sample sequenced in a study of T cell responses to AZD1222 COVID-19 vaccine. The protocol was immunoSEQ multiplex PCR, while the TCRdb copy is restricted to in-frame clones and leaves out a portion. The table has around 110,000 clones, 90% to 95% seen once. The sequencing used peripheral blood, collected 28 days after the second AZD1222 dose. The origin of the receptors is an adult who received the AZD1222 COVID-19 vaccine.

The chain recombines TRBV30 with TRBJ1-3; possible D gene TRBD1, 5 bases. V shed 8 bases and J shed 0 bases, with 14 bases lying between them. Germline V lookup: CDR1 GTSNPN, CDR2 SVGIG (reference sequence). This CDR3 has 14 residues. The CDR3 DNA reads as TGTGCCGGTTACCCCAGGGACTCTGGAAACACCATATATTTT. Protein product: CAGYPRDSGNTIYF.

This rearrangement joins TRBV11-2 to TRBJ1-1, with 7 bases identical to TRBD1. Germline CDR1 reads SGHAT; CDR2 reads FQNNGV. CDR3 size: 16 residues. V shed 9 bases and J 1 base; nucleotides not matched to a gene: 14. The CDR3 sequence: CASLVRDSYGNTEAFF. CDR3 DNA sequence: TGTGCCAGTCTTGTCCGGGACAGTTATGGGAACACTGAAGCTTTCTTT.

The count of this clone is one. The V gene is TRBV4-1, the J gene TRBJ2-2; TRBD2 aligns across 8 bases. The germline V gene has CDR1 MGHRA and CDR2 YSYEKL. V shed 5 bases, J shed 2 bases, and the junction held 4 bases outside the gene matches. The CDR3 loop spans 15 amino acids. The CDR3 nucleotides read TGCGCCAGCAGCTATAGCGGGACTAACACCGGGGAGCTGTTTTTT. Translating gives CASSYSGTNTGELFF.

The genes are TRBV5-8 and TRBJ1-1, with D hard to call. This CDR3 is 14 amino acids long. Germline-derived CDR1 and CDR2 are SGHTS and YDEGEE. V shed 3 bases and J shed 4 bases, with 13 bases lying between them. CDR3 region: CASSSPVWSTEAFF. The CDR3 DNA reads TGTGCCAGCAGCTCCCCCGTTTGGAGCACTGAAGCTTTCTTT.

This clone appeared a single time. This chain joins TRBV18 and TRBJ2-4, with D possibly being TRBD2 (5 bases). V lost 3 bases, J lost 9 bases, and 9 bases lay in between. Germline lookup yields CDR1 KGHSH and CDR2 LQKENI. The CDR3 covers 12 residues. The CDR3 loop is CASSPEVGIQYF. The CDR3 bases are TGTGCCAGCTCACCGGAGGTCGGCATTCAGTACTTC.

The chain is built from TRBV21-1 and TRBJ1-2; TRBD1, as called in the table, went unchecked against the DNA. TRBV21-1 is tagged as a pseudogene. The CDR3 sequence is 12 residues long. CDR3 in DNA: TGTGCCAGCAGCTTAGGCCAGGGCGGCTACACCTTC. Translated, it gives CASSLGQGGYTF.

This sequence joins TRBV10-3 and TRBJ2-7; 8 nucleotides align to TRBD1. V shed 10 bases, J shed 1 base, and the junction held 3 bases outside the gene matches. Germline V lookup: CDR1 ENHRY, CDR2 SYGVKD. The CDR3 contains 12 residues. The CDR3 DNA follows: TGTGCCACGACAGGGGAATCCTACGAGCAGTACTTC. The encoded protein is CATTGESYEQYF.

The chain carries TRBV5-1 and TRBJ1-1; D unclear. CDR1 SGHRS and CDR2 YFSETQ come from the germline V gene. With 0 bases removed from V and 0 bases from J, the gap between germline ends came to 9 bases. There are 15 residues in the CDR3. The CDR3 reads CASSLVRGLNTEAFF. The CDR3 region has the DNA TGCGCCAGCAGCTTGGTTCGGGGTTTGAACACTGAAGCTTTCTTT.

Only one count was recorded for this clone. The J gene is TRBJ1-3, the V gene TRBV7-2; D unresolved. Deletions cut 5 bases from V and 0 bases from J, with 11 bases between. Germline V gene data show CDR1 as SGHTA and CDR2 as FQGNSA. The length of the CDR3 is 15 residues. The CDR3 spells CASSSGSVSGNTIYF. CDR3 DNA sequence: TGTGCCAGCAGCAGCGGGTCCGTCTCTGGAAACACCATATATTTT.

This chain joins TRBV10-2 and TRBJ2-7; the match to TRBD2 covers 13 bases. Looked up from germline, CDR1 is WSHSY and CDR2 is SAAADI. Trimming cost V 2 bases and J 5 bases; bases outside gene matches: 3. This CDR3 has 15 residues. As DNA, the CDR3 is TGCGCCAGCAGTGAGAATGGACTAGCGGGAGACGAGCAGTACTTC. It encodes CASSENGLAGDEQYF.

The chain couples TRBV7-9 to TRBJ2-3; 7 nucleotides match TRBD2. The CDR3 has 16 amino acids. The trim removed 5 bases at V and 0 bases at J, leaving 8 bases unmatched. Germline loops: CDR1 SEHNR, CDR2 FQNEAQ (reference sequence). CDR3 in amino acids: CASSKLGEGSTDTQYF. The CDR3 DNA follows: TGTGCCAGCAGCAAACTAGGGGAGGGGAGCACAGATACGCAGTATTTT.

The CDR3 reads CASSPRGAGDGEQYF. For the CDR3, the DNA is TGTGCCAGCAGTCCGCGAGGAGCGGGGGACGGCGAGCAGTACTTC. The gene calls are TRBV6-5 and TRBJ2-7; 8 bases line up with TRBD2. Trimming cost V 5 bases and J 6 bases; bases outside gene matches: 12. The CDR3 is 15 residues long. Germline CDR1 is MNHEY and CDR2 is SVGAGI.

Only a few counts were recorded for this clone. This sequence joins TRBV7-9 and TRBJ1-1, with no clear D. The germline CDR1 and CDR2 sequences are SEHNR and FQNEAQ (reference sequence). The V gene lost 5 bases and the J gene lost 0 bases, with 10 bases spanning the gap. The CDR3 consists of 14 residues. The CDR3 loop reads CASSQLAMNTEAFF. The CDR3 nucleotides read TGTGCCAGCAGCCAACTGGCGATGAACACTGAAGCTTTCTTT.

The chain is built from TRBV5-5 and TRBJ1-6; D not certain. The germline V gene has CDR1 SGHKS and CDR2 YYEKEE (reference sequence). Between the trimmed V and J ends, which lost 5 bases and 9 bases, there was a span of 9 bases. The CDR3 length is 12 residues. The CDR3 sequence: CASSPQISPLHF. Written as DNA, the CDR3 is TGTGCCAGCAGTCCCCAGATTTCACCCCTCCACTTT. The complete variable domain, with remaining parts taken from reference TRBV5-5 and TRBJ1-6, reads DAGVTQSPTHLIKTRGQQVTLRCSPISGHKSVSWYQQVLGQGPQFIFQYYEKEERGRGNFPDRFSARQFPNYSSELNVNALLLGDSALYLCASSPQISPLHFGNGTRLTVT.

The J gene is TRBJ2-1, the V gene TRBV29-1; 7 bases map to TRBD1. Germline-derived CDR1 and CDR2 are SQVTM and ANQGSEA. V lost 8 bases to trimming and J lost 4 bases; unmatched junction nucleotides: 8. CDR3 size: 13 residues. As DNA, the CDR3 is TGCAGCCACAGACAGGGTTTATACAATGAGCAGTTCTTC. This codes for CSHRQGLYNEQFF.

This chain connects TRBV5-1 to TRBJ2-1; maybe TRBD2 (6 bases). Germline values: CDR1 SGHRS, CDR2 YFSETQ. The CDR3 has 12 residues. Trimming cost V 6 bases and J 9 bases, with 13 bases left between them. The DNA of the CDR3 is TGCGCCAGCACCGCCGGAGGGAGTGAGCAGTTCTTC. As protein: CASTAGGSEQFF.

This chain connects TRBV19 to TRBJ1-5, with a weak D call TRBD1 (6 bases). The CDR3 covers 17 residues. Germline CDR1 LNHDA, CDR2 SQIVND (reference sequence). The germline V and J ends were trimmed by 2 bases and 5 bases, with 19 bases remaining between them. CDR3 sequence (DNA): TGTGCCAGTAGTATAAACAACGCTACAGGGTTTTATCAGCCCCAGCATTTT. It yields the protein CASSINNATGFYQPQHF.

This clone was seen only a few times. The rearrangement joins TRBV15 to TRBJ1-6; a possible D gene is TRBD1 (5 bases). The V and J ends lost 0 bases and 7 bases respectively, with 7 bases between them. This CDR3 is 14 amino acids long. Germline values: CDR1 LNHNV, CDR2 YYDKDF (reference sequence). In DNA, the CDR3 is TGTGCCACCAGCAGAGATCGGGGGAATTCACCCCTCCACTTT. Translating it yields CATSRDRGNSPLHF.

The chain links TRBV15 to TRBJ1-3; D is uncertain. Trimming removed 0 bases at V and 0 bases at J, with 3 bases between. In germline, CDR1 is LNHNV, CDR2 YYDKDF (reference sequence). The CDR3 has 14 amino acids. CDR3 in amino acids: CATSRDTSGNTIYF. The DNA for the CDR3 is TGTGCCACCAGCAGAGACACCTCTGGAAACACCATATATTTT.

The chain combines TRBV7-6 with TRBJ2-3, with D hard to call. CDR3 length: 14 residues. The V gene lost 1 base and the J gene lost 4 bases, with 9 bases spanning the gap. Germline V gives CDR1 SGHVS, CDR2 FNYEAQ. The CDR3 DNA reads TGTGCCAGCAGCTTAGTGGAGTCACCAGATACGCAGTATTTT. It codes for CASSLVESPDTQYF.

CDR3 bases: TGTGCCAGCAGCTGGACAGGCACTAGCACAGATACGCAGTATTTT. Translated, it gives CASSWTGTSTDTQYF. V is TRBV11-2 and J is TRBJ2-3, with 7 bases identical to TRBD1. CDR3 length: 15 residues. V lost 4 bases to trimming and J lost 0 bases; unmatched junction nucleotides: 4. CDR1 and CDR2 (germline): SGHAT, FQNNGV.

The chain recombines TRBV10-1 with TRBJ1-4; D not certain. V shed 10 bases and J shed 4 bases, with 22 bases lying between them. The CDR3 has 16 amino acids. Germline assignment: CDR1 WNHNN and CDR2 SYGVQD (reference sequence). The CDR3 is CATPGQPVSSNEKLFF. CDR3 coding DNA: TGCGCCACCCCTGGGCAGCCAGTTTCCAGTAATGAAAAACTGTTTTTT.

The CDR3 DNA sequence: TGTGCCAGTAGTATTTCAGGAGCAACTAATGAAAAACTGTTTTTT. This gives the protein CASSISGATNEKLFF. This chain links TRBV19 with TRBJ1-4; D remains ambiguous. Trimming left V 3 bases short and J 0 bases short, with 8 bases between. CDR3 size: 15 residues. CDR1 and CDR2 (germline): LNHDA, SQIVND (reference sequence).

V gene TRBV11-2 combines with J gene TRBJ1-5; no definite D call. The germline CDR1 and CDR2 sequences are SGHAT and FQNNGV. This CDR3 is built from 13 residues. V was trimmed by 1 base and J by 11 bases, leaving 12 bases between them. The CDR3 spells CASSLAAPSAQHF. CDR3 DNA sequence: TGTGCCAGCAGCTTAGCGGCACCTTCGGCCCAGCATTTT.

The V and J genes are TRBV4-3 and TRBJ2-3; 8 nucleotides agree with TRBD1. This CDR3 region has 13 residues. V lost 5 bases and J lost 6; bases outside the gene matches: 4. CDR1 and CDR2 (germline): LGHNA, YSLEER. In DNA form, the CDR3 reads TGCGCCAGCAGCAGAGACAGGGGTGATACGCAGTATTTT. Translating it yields CASSRDRGDTQYF.

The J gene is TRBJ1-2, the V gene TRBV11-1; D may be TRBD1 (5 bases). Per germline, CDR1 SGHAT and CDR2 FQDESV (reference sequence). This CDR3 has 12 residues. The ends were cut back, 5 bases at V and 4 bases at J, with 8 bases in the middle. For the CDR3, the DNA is TGTGCCAGCAGCCCCGGGGCCTATGGCTACACCTTC. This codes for CASSPGAYGYTF.

CDR3 protein: CASSTEGGNIQYF. DNA of the CDR3: TGTGCCAGCAGTACGGAAGGAGGGAACATTCAGTACTTC. The chain couples TRBV6-2 or TRBV6-3 to TRBJ2-4; tentative D call: TRBD2 (6 bases). V shed 5 bases and J shed 7 bases, with 12 bases lying between them. The germline gives CDR1 MNHEY, CDR2 SVGEGT. The CDR3 is 13 amino acids.